These T cell receptor beta chains were read from a single sample in a study of blood T cell repertoires in COVID-19. Sequenced by immunoSEQ multiplex PCR; TCRdb stores in-frame clones only, minus some. The sample contains 200,000 to 250,000 clones, 75% to 85% of which appear only once. The sequencing input was peripheral blood. The origin of the receptors is a human donor in a cohort sampled during active COVID-19. Each CDR3 is given without its conserved first and last residue.

ASSLFGRSNEKLF	TRBV27	TRBJ1-4
ASSHLGRANTDTQY	TRBV10-2	TRBJ2-3
ASTYSGARSDTQY	TRBV6-5	TRBJ2-3
ASSQTGETQY	TRBV9	TRBJ2-5
ASSLWIAGDETQY	TRBV7-2	TRBJ2-5
ASSYSVGGTQY	TRBV6-5	TRBJ2-3
ASSQPGTGDNEQF	TRBV4-2	TRBJ2-1
ASSLFRLAGGQTDTQY	TRBV28	TRBJ2-3
ASSQDGTSGPYNEQF	TRBV4-2	TRBJ2-1
ASSWGLTAETQY	TRBV7-2	TRBJ2-5
ASSSGLAGGETQY	TRBV11-2	TRBJ2-5
ASSTRLATGSYEQY	TRBV27	TRBJ2-7
ASSQVGSSYEQY	TRBV3-1/TRBV3-2	TRBJ2-7
ASSKQGRIETQY	TRBV27	TRBJ2-5
ASSHYGTSGSYEQY	TRBV4-1	TRBJ2-7
ASSTPVQAYEQY	TRBV28	TRBJ2-7
ASSPGQGKGPGT	TRBV27	TRBJ1-2
ASSLLAGTDEQF	TRBV11-2	TRBJ2-1
ASSPGTGANYGYT	TRBV18	TRBJ1-2
ASSDRGQVYGYT	TRBV5-1	TRBJ1-2
ASSEGTGAYEQY	TRBV2	TRBJ2-7
ASSWGLVGGESSGANVLT	TRBV7-8	TRBJ2-6
ASSLDGGLAGVSETQY	TRBV5-1	TRBJ2-5
ASSIAGVGEQY	TRBV19	TRBJ2-7